This is a list of T cell receptor beta chains from one sample in a study of blood T cell repertoires in COVID-19. TCRdb's table, derived via immunoSEQ multiplex PCR, lists solely in-frame clones and lacks some. In the table there are roughly 130,000 clones, about four fifths of which are singletons. The sequenced sample consisted of peripheral blood. The receptors come from a man younger than 45 with COVID-19, enrolled during active disease. Both conserved end residues are trimmed from each CDR3.

TRBJ2-5	TRBV7-9	ASSLGGGGQETQY
TRBJ1-1	TRBV11-2	ASSPRLGSEAF
TRBJ2-1	TRBV19	ASSVGLAPGRDEQF
TRBJ2-2	TRBV4-1	ASSPSTANTGELF
TRBJ1-1	TRBV19	ASTQRGDRGRNTEAF
TRBJ2-2	TRBV7-8	ASSLRWTGTGELF
TRBJ2-2	TRBV19	ASRQIDTGELF
TRBJ1-4	TRBV19	ASSIGTGMTNEKLF
TRBJ2-6	TRBV14	ASSPGRGGANVLT
TRBJ2-6	TRBV3-1/TRBV3-2	ASSQSAGGLSGANVLT
TRBJ2-7	TRBV3-1/TRBV3-2	ASSQVAGFYEQY
TRBJ2-3	TRBV12-3/TRBV12-4	ASSLAGTDTQY
TRBJ2-7	TRBV5-6	ASSLSPTGLEQY